The sequence of this T cell receptor beta chain was determined in a study of memory CD8 T cells in hepatitis C reinfection (dated by TCRdb to about 2017). Study-level background: Of the five donors, three spontaneously resolved two consecutive HCV infections, and two cleared a primary infection but developed chronic infection after reinfection. The study tracked the TCR beta repertoire of virus-specific CD8 T cells longitudinally across an HCV reinfection episode in roughly 5 donors. Pre-reinfection samples were collected between 55 and 20 weeks before reinfection was detected. Between about 2009 and 2013, a few reinfection cases with stored pre-reinfection samples were identified. Participants who had resolved a prior HCV infection were followed every 3 months in the reinfection study. An HCV reinfection was defined as a positive HCV RNA test that came after two negative tests taken at least 60 days apart.

To note about this clone: It has no known antigen specificity. No base qualities exist here, and no much larger clone lies one base off it.

The library relied on the immunoSEQ multiplex PCR assay. Genomic DNA was extracted from the sorted cells, and the TCR beta V, D and J regions were sequenced using the automated high-throughput method of Adaptive Biotechnologies. A two-step, bias-controlled multiplex PCR was used to amplify the CDR3 regions. An Illumina instrument was used to sequence the amplified TCR beta libraries. As for how the authors treated the data: Demultiplexed reads were processed to lower amplification and sequencing bias, and the IMGT database was used to assign CDR3 sequences to gene families. ImmunoSEQ software version 2.0 was used to analyze the repertoire data. Out-of-frame sequences and sequences containing stop codons in the CDR3 were removed from the clonotype lists. Clonotypes with a frequency below 0.01% were excluded because such clonotypes corresponded to less than one cell. To get richness, observed richness was divided by input cell number, while evenness came from dividing Shannon entropy by log observed richness. Simpson diversity and Morisita-Horn overlap indices were used to quantify repertoire diversity and similarity between time points. Clonotypes were sorted into dominant (>1%), sub-dominant (0.5-0.99%), low abundance (0.1-0.49%) or lowest abundance (<0.1%) groups. A germline index was calculated as total CDR3 length minus total nucleotide additions, divided by total CDR3 length. TCRdb carries this immuneACCESS record with in-frame sequences only. Its versions omit some clonotypes, under half of them owing to an unresolved V gene in the studies checked, with the rest unexplained. V and J calls and clone size are given by that table; D and trimming were obtained from the DNA. This sample lists 50,000 or so clones; over 85% were detected once. In total, the top ten clones hold over 0.95% of the sample.

Interpreted using the paper, the time point label stands for: pre-reinfection, 55 to 20 weeks before reinfection detection. Sorted cells were sequenced directly ex vivo, with no in vitro expansion before TCR sequencing. The donors were people who inject drugs and were enrolled in the Montreal Acute Hepatitis C Cohort Study (HEPCO) in Canada. Total naive CD8 T cells, sorted as viable CD3+ CD8+ CD45RO-, came from two donors at all three reinfection time points as controls. Before sorting, cryopreserved peripheral blood mononuclear cells were thawed and CD8 T cells were purified from those thawed cells. Negative selection with the MACS CD8+ T cell Isolation Kit was used to enrich CD8 T cells. Cells were sorted on a BD FACSAria II sorter using FACSDiva software, and FlowJo was used for data analysis. Trimming leaves V shorter by 5 bases and J shorter by 2 bases, with the junction holding 6 bases beyond the gene matches. The CDR3 sequence holds 16 residues, the cysteine and phenylalanine included. Just the 48-base CDR3 DNA is kept, in frame starting at base 1. CDR1 and CDR2 are drawn from the germline V gene (reference sequence): SEHNR, FQNEAQ.

Paper-wide results and their limitations: Because the study included only a handful of donors, definitive conclusions about public clonotypes linked to secondary clearance could not be reached.

The clonotype originates from a man younger than 35 with hepatitis C virus infection. Sequenced sample: naive CD8+ T cells sorted from blood. This sample's cell subset or site label indicates: total naive CD8+CD45RO- T cells. Rearrangement joined TRBV7-9 to TRBJ2-2; 9 middle bases align to TRBD2. DNA sequence: TGTGCCAGCAGCCCGCTAGCGGGGCCTAACACCGGGGAGCTGTTTTTT. It codes for CASSPLAGPNTGELFF.